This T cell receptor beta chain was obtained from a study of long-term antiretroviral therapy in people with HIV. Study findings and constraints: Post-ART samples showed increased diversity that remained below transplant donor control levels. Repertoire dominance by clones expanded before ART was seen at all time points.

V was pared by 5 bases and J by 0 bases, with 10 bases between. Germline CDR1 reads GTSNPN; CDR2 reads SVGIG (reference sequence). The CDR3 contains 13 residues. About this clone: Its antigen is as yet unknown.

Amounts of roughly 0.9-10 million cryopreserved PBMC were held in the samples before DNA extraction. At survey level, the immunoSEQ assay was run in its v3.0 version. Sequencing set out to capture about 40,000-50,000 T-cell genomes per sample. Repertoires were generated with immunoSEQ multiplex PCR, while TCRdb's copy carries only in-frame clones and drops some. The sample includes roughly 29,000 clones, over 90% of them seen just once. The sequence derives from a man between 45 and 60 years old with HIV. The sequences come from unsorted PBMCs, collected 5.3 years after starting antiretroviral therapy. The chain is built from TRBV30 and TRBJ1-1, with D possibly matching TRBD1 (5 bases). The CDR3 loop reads CAWGREMNTEAFF. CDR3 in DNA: TGTGCCTGGGGCAGGGAAATGAACACTGAAGCTTTCTTT.